Below are 14 T cell receptor beta chains sequenced from a single sample in a study of shared clonotypes between healthy human individuals. Data came from immunoSEQ multiplex PCR; TCRdb stores just in-frame clones and leaves some out. The sample has some 2,000,000 clones, roughly 94% seen once. The sample was naive CD4+ T cells sorted from blood. Subset reported: CD45RA+ positively selected. These receptors all come from a man between 18 and 35 years old in good health.

This chain joins TRBV28 and TRBJ2-6; the D call may be TRBD1 or TRBD2 (7 bases each). Trimming pared 8 bases from V and 0 bases from J, leaving 17 bases between. The CDR3 sequence is 17 residues long. Germline CDR1 MDHEN, CDR2 SYDVKM. The CDR3 DNA sequence: TGTGCCAGCTGGGGGAGGGGGCCCTCCTCTGGGGCCAACGTCCTGACTTTC. Its translation: CASWGRGPSSGANVLTF.

The chain is built from TRBV6-5 and TRBJ1-1; D unresolved. The CDR3 consists of 13 residues. Germline CDR1 MNHEY, CDR2 SVGAGI. V lost 6 bases and J 0 bases, leaving 8 bases between the germline ends. As DNA, the CDR3 is TGTGCCAGCAGCCGGGGTATGAACACTGAAGCTTTCTTT. Amino acids: CASSRGMNTEAFF.

This clone has only one observation. CDR3: CASSPSDVLETQYF. CDR3 nucleotides: TGTGCCAGCAGCCCCTCGGATGTATTGGAGACCCAGTACTTC. V usage is TRBV11-2 and J usage is TRBJ2-5, with D unclear. Per germline, CDR1 SGHAT and CDR2 FQNNGV. Deletions cut 5 bases from V and 5 bases from J, with 15 bases between. The CDR3 sequence is 14 residues long.

The V and J genes are TRBV5-6 and TRBJ1-6; 7 bases agree with TRBD1. CDR1 and CDR2 (germline): SGHDT, YYEEEE. The CDR3 covers 16 residues. V lost 0 bases, J lost 7 bases, and 7 bases stayed unmatched. The CDR3 is CASSLATGEKNSPLHF. For the CDR3, the DNA is TGTGCCAGCAGCTTGGCTACAGGGGAAAAAAATTCACCCCTCCACTTT.

The chain joins TRBV18 to TRBJ1-1, with 8 bases lining up with TRBD1. The CDR3 length is 15 residues. After removal of 5 bases from V and 5 bases from J, the junction contained 10 bases not matched to a gene. Germline V gives CDR1 KGHSH, CDR2 LQKENI. CDR3 DNA sequence: TGTGCCAGCTCATCGAGTTCAGGGGGCCGTACTGAAGCTTTCTTT. It is translated as CASSSSSGGRTEAFF.

This chain connects TRBV10-3 to TRBJ1-3; TRBD1 might be the D (6 bases). Trimming removed 11 bases at V and 0 bases at J, with 17 bases between. This CDR3 contains 15 residues. Germline CDR1 is ENHRY and CDR2 is SYGVKD. The CDR3 sequence: CAAKTGGSSGNTIYF. For the CDR3, the DNA is TGTGCCGCCAAGACAGGAGGTAGCTCTGGAAACACCATATATTTT.

The chain recombines TRBV30 with TRBJ2-2; 8 bases align to TRBD1. This CDR3 is 13 amino acids long. The V segment lost 4 bases and the J segment 7 bases; nucleotides outside the gene matches: 5. From germline, CDR1 is GTSNPN and CDR2 SVGIG (reference sequence). Written as DNA, the CDR3 is TGTGCCTGGAAGGACAGGGCGAACGGGGAGCTGTTTTTT. As protein: CAWKDRANGELFF.

The chain combines TRBV7-2 with TRBJ1-1; D unresolved. Germline V gene lookup returns CDR1 SGHTA and CDR2 FQGNSA. Deletions cut 2 bases from V and 6 bases from J, with 10 bases between. CDR3 size: 13 residues. The CDR3 coding sequence is TGTGCCAGCAGCTTAAGGCCTAAGGCTGAAGCTTTCTTT. It translates to CASSLRPKAEAFF.

The J gene is TRBJ1-2, the V gene TRBV7-2, with a tentative D call TRBD1 (6 bases). CDR3 size: 16 residues. Germline loops: CDR1 SGHTA, CDR2 FQGNSA. Deletions cut 2 bases from V and 6 bases from J, with 19 bases between. This CDR3 is CASSLRGPHQGHGYTF. CDR3 nucleotides: TGTGCCAGCAGCTTACGGGGCCCCCACCAGGGGCATGGCTACACCTTC.

The genes are TRBV2 and TRBJ2-5, with D perhaps matching TRBD1 (5 bases). Looked up from germline, CDR1 is SNHLY and CDR2 is FYNNEI. The V gene lost 4 bases and the J gene lost 3 bases, with 9 bases spanning the gap. This CDR3 is built from 13 residues. In nucleotides, the CDR3 is TGTGCCAGCAGTGCGGCAGGGAAAGAGACCCAGTACTTC. Amino acids: CASSAAGKETQYF.

The CDR3 DNA reads as TGTGCCAGCCCCGGGGGGGTCCGGGACAATGAGCAGTTCTTC. It translates to CASPGGVRDNEQFF. The V and J genes are TRBV11-3 and TRBJ2-1; 8 nucleotides line up with TRBD2. The CDR3 has 14 residues. Germline V gene sequence: CDR1 SGHNT, CDR2 YENEEA. V dropped 8 bases and J dropped 5; count of bases not matched to a gene: 8.

This clone appeared a few times. The J gene is TRBJ1-2, the V gene TRBV4-1; D might be TRBD1 (5 bases). V was cut by 3 bases and J by 4 bases, with 9 bases left in between. The germline gives CDR1 MGHRA, CDR2 YSYEKL. There are 13 residues in the CDR3. In nucleotides, the CDR3 is TGCGCCAGCAGCCACGGGGACCTCTATGGCTACACCTTC. Its translation: CASSHGDLYGYTF.

The rearrangement joins TRBV6-6 to TRBJ1-2; 8 bases align to TRBD1. The CDR3 extends over 15 amino acids. Per the germline V gene, CDR1 is MNHNY and CDR2 is SVGAGI (reference sequence). Trimming took 0 bases from V and 6 from J; bases not matched to a gene: 6. CDR3 coding DNA: TGTGCCAGCAGTTACTCGCAGGGGGCGCGAGATGGCTACACCTTC. Translation gives CASSYSQGARDGYTF.

The rearrangement links TRBV7-2 to TRBJ2-5; 9 nucleotides line up with TRBD1. After removal of 0 bases from V and 4 bases from J, the junction contained 12 bases not matched to a gene. Per germline, CDR1 SGHTA and CDR2 FQGNSA. CDR3 size: 18 residues. In DNA, the CDR3 is TGTGCCAGCAGCTTAGCACACGGCCTCACAGGGGGCGGAGAGACCCAGTACTTC. Its protein product is CASSLAHGLTGGGETQYF.